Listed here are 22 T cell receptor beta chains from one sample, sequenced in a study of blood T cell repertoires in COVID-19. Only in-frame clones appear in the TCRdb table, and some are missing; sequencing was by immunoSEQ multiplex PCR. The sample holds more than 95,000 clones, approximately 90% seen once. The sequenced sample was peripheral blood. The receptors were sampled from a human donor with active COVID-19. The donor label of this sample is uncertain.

The CDR3 reads CASSQGSAGGLNTGELFF. CDR3 bases: TGTGCCAGCAGCCAAGGATCAGCGGGGGGACTTAACACCGGGGAGCTGTTTTTT. The chain recombines TRBV4-2 with TRBJ2-2, with 9 bases fitting TRBD2. The CDR3 length is 18 residues. CDR1 LGHNA and CDR2 YNFKEQ come from the germline V gene. V dropped 1 base and J dropped 2; count of bases not matched to a gene: 8.

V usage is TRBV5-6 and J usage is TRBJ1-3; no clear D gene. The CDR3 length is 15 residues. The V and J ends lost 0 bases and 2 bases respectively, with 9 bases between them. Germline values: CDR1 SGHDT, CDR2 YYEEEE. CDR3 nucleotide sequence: TGTGCCAGCAGCTTGGGTAGCGTAACTGGAAACACCATATATTTT. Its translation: CASSLGSVTGNTIYF.

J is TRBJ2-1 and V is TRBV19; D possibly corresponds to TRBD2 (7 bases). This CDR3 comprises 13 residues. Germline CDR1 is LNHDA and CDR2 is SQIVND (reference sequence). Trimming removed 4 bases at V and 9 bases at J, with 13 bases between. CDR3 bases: TGTGCCAGTAGTAGCGGGGGCCTAAGTGAGCAGTTCTTC. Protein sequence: CASSSGGLSEQFF.

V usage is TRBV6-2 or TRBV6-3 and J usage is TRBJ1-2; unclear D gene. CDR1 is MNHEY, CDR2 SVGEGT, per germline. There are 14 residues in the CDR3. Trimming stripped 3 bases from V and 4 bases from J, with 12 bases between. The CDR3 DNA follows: TGTGCCAGCAGTTATCCAGCAGGTTCCTATGGCTACACCTTC. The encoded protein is CASSYPAGSYGYTF.

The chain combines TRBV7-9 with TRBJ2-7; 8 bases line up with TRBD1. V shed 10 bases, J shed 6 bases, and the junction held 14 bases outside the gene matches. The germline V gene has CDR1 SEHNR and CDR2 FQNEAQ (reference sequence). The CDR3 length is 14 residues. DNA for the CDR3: TGTGCCATTGCCGCCGGGACGACAGGGGTCGAGCAGTACTTC. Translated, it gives CAIAAGTTGVEQYF.

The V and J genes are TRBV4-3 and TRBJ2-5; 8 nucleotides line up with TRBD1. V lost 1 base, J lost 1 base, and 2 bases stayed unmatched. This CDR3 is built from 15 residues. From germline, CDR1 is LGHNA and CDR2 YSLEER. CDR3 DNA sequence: TGCGCCAGCAGCCAAGGGACAGGGCTCCAAGAGACCCAGTACTTC. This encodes CASSQGTGLQETQYF.

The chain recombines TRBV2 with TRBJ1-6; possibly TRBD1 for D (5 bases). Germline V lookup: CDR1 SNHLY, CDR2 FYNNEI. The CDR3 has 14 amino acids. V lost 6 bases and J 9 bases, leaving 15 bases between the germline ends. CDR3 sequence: CASRAHPRGSPLHF. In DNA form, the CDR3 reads TGTGCCAGCAGGGCACACCCAAGGGGTTCACCCCTCCACTTT.

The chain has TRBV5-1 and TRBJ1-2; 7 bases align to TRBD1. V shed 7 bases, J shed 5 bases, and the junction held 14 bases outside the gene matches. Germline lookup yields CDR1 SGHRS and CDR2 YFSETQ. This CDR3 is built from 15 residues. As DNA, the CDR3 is TGCGCCAGCCACGACGTATCTAGGGGGCAATATGGCTACACCTTC. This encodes CASHDVSRGQYGYTF. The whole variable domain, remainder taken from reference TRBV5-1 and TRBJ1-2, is KAGVTQTPRYLIKTRGQQVTLSCSPISGHRSVSWYQQTPGQGLQFLFEYFSETQRNKGNFPGRFSGRQFSNSRSEMNVSTLELGDSALYLCASHDVSRGQYGYTFGSGTRLTVV.

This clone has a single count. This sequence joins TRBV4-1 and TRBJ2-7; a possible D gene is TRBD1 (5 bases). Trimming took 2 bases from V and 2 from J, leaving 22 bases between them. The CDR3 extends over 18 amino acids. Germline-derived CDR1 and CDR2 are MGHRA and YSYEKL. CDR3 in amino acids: CASSQSLGSGHRTYEQYF. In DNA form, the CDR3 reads TGCGCCAGCAGCCAATCTTTGGGCTCAGGGCATAGAACCTACGAGCAGTACTTC.

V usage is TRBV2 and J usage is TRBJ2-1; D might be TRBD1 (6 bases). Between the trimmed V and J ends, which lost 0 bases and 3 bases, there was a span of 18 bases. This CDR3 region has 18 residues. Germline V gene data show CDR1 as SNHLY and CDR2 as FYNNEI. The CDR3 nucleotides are TGTGCCAGCAGTGAAGCGGGTCCGAAGGGGGTAGGCTACAATGAGCAGTTCTTC. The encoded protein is CASSEAGPKGVGYNEQFF.

CDR3 loop: CASSRDRSQETQYF. CDR3 nucleotides: TGTGCCAGTAGTAGGGACAGATCTCAAGAGACCCAGTACTTC. The chain links TRBV19 to TRBJ2-5; 7 positions match TRBD1. J gave up 2 bases and V 4 bases, and 4 bases lay outside the gene matches. This CDR3 is built from 14 residues. Looked up from germline, CDR1 is LNHDA and CDR2 is SQIVND (reference sequence).

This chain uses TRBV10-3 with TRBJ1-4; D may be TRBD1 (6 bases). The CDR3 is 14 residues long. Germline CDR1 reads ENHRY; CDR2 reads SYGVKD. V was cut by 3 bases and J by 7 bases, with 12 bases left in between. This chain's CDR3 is CAISDGTTGEKLFF. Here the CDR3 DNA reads TGTGCCATCAGTGATGGGACGACAGGTGAAAAACTGTTTTTT.

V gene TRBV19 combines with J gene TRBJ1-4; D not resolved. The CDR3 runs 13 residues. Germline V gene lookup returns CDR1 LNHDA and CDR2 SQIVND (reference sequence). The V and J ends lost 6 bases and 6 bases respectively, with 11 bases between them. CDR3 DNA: TGTGCCAGTAGCCCCGGAAGCGATGAAAAACTGTTTTTT. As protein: CASSPGSDEKLFF.

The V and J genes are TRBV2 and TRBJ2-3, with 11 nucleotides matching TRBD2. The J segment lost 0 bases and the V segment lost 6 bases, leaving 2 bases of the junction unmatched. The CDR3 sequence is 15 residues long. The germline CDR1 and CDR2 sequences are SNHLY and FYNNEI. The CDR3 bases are TGTGCCAGCAGCCTAGCGGGGGGTAGCACAGATACGCAGTATTTT. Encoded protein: CASSLAGGSTDTQYF.

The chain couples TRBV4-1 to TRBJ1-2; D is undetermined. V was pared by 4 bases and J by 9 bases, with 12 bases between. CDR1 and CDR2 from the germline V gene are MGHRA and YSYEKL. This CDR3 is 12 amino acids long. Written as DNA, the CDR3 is TGCGCCAGCAGCCTGACTCCGGAGAGCTACACCTTC. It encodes CASSLTPESYTF.

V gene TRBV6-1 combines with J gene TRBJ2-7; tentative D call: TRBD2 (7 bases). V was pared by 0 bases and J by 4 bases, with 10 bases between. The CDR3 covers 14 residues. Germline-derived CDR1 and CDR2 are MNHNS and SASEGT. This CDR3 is CASSEAGGRYEQYF. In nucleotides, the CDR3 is TGTGCCAGCAGTGAAGCGGGGGGGCGGTACGAGCAGTACTTC.

In nucleotides, the CDR3 is TGTGCCAGCAGCTTGGCGGGTTCTGGGGCCAACGTCCTGACTTTC. This encodes CASSLAGSGANVLTF. The V call is TRBV5-4, the J call TRBJ2-6; D is undetermined. Germline-derived CDR1 and CDR2 are SGHNT and YYREEE (reference sequence). There are 15 residues in the CDR3. The germline V and J ends were trimmed by 0 bases and 1 base, with 5 bases remaining between them. The full variable domain, its missing parts supplied by reference TRBV5-4 and TRBJ2-6, is ETGVTQSPTHLIKTRGQQVTLRCSSQSGHNTVSWYQQALGQGPQFIFQYYREEENGRGNFPPRFSGLQFPNYSSELNVNALELDDSALYLCASSLAGSGANVLTFGAGSRLTVL.

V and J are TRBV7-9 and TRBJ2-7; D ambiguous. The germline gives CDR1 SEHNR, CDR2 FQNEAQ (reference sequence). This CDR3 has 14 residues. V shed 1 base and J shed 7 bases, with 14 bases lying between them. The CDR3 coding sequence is TGTGCCAGCAGCTTAGTCGGCCTATCCGGGGAGCAGTACTTC. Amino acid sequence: CASSLVGLSGEQYF.

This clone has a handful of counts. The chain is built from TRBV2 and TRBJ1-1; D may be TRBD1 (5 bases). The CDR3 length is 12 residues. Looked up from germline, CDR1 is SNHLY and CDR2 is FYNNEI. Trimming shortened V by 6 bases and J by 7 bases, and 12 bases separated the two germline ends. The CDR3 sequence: CASRDDRDEAFF. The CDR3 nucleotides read TGTGCCAGCAGAGATGACAGAGATGAAGCTTTCTTT.

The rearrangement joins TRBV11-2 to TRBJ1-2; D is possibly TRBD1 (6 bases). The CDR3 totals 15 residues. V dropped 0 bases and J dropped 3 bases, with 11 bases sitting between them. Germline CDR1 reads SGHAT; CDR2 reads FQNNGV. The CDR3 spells CASSLESDRYYGYTF. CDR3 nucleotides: TGTGCCAGCAGCTTAGAGTCAGACAGGTACTATGGCTACACCTTC.

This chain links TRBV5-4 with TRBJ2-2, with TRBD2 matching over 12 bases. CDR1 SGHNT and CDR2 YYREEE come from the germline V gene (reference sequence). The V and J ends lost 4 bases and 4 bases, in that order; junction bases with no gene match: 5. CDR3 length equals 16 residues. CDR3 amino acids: CASSVPTSGGTGELFF. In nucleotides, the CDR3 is TGTGCCAGCAGCGTGCCGACTAGCGGGGGCACCGGGGAGCTGTTTTTT.

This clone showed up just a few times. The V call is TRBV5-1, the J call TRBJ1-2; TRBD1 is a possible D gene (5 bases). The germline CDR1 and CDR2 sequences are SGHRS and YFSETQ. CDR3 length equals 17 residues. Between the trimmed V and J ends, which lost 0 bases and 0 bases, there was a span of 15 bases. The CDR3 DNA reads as TGCGCCAGCAGCTTGGGGGCCCGGGGGGATTCTAACTATGGCTACACCTTC. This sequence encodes CASSLGARGDSNYGYTF. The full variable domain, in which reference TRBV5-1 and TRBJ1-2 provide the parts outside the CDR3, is KAGVTQTPRYLIKTRGQQVTLSCSPISGHRSVSWYQQTPGQGLQFLFEYFSETQRNKGNFPGRFSGRQFSNSRSEMNVSTLELGDSALYLCASSLGARGDSNYGYTFGSGTRLTVV.